The clone carrying this T cell receptor (beta chain) has just a few counts. Antigen: not known. One end of the junction does not line up with germline, which may come from a read error. Germline-derived CDR1 and CDR2 are MDHEN and SYDVKM. The CDR3 contains 15 residues. This specimen belongs to a study of T cells in Graves' hyperthyroidism and ophthalmopathy. Points from the study as a whole: Peripheral blood also featured most of the thyroid clonotypes expanded above 0.001. Model predictions of ophthalmopathy came a median 6.5 months before onset.

From RNA transcripts, TCR beta CDR3 regions were amplified. The study used the HTBI primer set for a first-round RT-PCR of the TCR CDR3. TCRdb re-derived calls from the multiplex PCR reads in MiXCR, one entry per CDR3 protein. Among fewer than 750,000 distinct CDR3 sequences listed, about 15% were seen once. Sequenced input: blood. The source is a woman between 40 and 55 years old with Graves' ophthalmopathy. The chain links TRBV28 to TRBJ2-3, with 7 bases lining up with TRBD2. The CDR3 spells CASRFIAGPTDTRYF. The CDR3 DNA sequence: TGTGCCAGCAGGTTCATAGCGGGCCCCACAGATACGCGGTATTTT.